These 31 T cell receptor beta chains came from one sample sequenced in a study of Graves' ophthalmopathy and Graves' hyperthyroidism. Amplification targeted the TCR beta CDR3 regions, with RNA transcripts as the source material. HTBI-primed RT-PCR formed the first round, and a multiplex PCR formed the second. Each CDR3 protein is one row after TCRdb ran MiXCR on the multiplex PCR reads. The table includes 650,000 to 900,000 distinct CDR3 sequences, 40% detected once. Sequencing input: peripheral blood. The receptors shown here come from an adult man with Graves' ophthalmopathy.

This clonotype was seen many times. The chain has TRBV29-1 and TRBJ1-1, with 7 bases matching TRBD1. The junction had 9 bases not matched to a gene; V was cut back by 7 bases and J by 4 bases. CDR3 length equals 13 residues. Germline V CDR1 and CDR2: SQVTM, ANQGSEA. CDR3 nucleotides: TGCAGCGGTAACAGGGGTAGGTCCACTGAAGCTTTCTTT. Translating it yields CSGNRGRSTEAFF.

This clonotype was observed many times. The genes are TRBV2 and TRBJ1-5; D may be TRBD1 (5 bases). The V gene's germline CDR1 is SNHLY and CDR2 FYNNEI. The ends were cut back, 6 bases at V and 0 bases at J, with 12 bases in the middle. CDR3 length: 15 amino acids. The DNA for the CDR3 is TGTGCCAGCAGCGGGACTGATTATAGCAATCAGCCCCAGCATTTT. This codes for CASSGTDYSNQPQHF.

In regard to this clonotype: At one end the junction does not follow the germline gene, possibly because of a read error. The V gene is TRBV10-3, the J gene TRBJ2-7; 10 bases agree with TRBD1. CDR1 ENHRY and CDR2 SYGVKD come from the germline V gene. The CDR3 length is 16 residues. CDR3 DNA: TGTGCCAGCAGTACGACACGGACAGGGGGCTCCTACGAGCAGTACTTC. This codes for CASSTTRTGGSYEQYF.

This clonotype was seen only a few times. The chain joins TRBV2 to TRBJ2-7; no clear D gene. Germline CDR1 and CDR2: SNHLY and FYNNEI. Trimming shortened V by 8 bases and J by 4 bases, and 15 bases separated the two germline ends. The length of the CDR3 is 13 residues. The CDR3 spells CASGSDLGYEQYF. Here the CDR3 DNA reads TGTGCCAGCGGGTCGGACCTTGGGTACGAGCAGTACTTC.

This clonotype showed up many times. The genes are TRBV2 and TRBJ2-5; D is tentatively TRBD1 or TRBD2 (5 bases each). The CDR3 runs to 16 residues. Germline V gives CDR1 SNHLY, CDR2 FYNNEI. V was trimmed by 3 bases and J by 5 bases, leaving 19 bases between them. The CDR3 region is CASSDVGAGIEETQYF. The CDR3 bases are TGTGCCAGCAGTGACGTCGGGGCAGGGATCGAGGAGACCCAGTACTTC.

The V and J genes are TRBV11-2 and TRBJ2-3; maybe TRBD1 (6 bases). Deletions cut 6 bases from V and 5 bases from J, with 18 bases between. CDR3 length: 15 residues. Germline V gives CDR1 SGHAT, CDR2 FQNNGV. The CDR3 region is CASRGTTGAGDTQYF. In nucleotides, the CDR3 is TGTGCCAGCAGGGGGACAACGGGCGCGGGAGATACGCAGTATTTT. The whole variable domain, remainder taken from reference TRBV11-2 and TRBJ2-3, is EAGVAQSPRYKIIEKRQSVAFWCNPISGHATLYWYQQILGQGPKLLIQFQNNGVVDDSQLPKDRFSAERLKGVDSTLKIQPAKLEDSAVYLCASRGTTGAGDTQYFGPGTRLTVL.

The chain uses TRBV20-1 and TRBJ1-1; D is uncertain. V was pared by 4 bases and J by 1 base, with 7 bases between. CDR3 length: 12 residues. Germline V lookup: CDR1 DFQATT, CDR2 SNEGSKA (reference sequence). The CDR3 DNA is TGCAGTGCTATGGAAGGGAACACTGAAGCTTTCTTT. It codes for CSAMEGNTEAFF.

This clonotype was seen only a few times. This chain connects TRBV9 to TRBJ2-7; no firm D call. This CDR3 has 13 amino acids. Trimming removed 7 bases from V and 2 bases from J, with 13 bases in between. The germline V gene encodes CDR1 SGDLS and CDR2 YYNGEE. The CDR3 loop is CASSHGPTYEQYF. In nucleotides, the CDR3 is TGTGCCAGCTCCCACGGACCGACCTACGAGCAGTACTTC.

This clonotype was detected a few times. The V call is TRBV20-1, the J call TRBJ2-7; a weak D match, TRBD1 (5 bases). V was trimmed by 5 bases and J by 2 bases, leaving 13 bases between them. The CDR3 extends over 13 amino acids. Germline CDR1 DFQATT, CDR2 SNEGSKA (reference sequence). Written as DNA, the CDR3 is TGCAGTGCTGCGACTGACAGCCCCTACGAGCAGTACTTC. This gives the protein CSAATDSPYEQYF.

The V gene is TRBV14, the J gene TRBJ2-2; D perhaps matches TRBD2 (6 bases). Germline lookup yields CDR1 SGHDN and CDR2 FVKESK. There are 19 residues in the CDR3. V was clipped by 0 bases and J by 5 bases, with 22 bases between them. CDR3 region: CASSQDGTGRPRETGELFF. Here the CDR3 DNA reads TGTGCCAGCAGCCAAGATGGGACTGGGCGGCCGAGAGAAACCGGGGAGCTGTTTTTT.

This clonotype was counted ten times or more. The chain has TRBV19 and TRBJ1-6, with 7 bases fitting TRBD1. Germline V gene data show CDR1 as LNHDA and CDR2 as SQIVND (reference sequence). This CDR3 is 15 amino acids long. Trimming at V came to 8 bases and at J to 6 bases, leaving 10 bases not matched to a gene. The CDR3 region has the DNA TGTGCCAGTCGACAGGGTGGTAGGAGTAATTCACCCCTCCACTTT. Its translation: CASRQGGRSNSPLHF. The full variable domain, rest sourced from reference TRBV19 and TRBJ1-6, is DGGITQSPKYLFRKEGQNVTLSCEQNLNHDAMYWYRQDPGQGLRLIYYSQIVNDFQKGDIAEGYSVSREKKESFPLTVTSAQKNPTAFYLCASRQGGRSNSPLHFGNGTRLTVT.

This chain uses TRBV7-9 with TRBJ1-4; no clear D gene. This CDR3 contains 12 residues. V gave up 0 bases and J gave up 14 bases, with 10 bases separating them. Per germline, CDR1 SEHNR and CDR2 FQNEAQ (reference sequence). CDR3 in DNA: TGTGCCAGCAGCTTAGCAAGCGGGGTTCTGTTTTTT. Amino acids: CASSLASGVLFF.

V is TRBV7-6 and J is TRBJ1-3; 7 bases are shared with TRBD1. This CDR3 has 16 amino acids. CDR1 is SGHVS, CDR2 FNYEAQ, per germline. Trimming took 11 bases from V and 4 from J; bases not matched to a gene: 17. The CDR3 sequence: CAAGQGGFGDGNTIYF. The CDR3 DNA is TGTGCCGCGGGCCAGGGGGGTTTCGGAGACGGAAACACCATATATTTT.

This clonotype appeared a few times. V is TRBV19 and J is TRBJ1-2, with D maybe TRBD1 (5 bases). The CDR3 is 14 residues long. The germline V gene has CDR1 LNHDA and CDR2 SQIVND (reference sequence). V was clipped by 3 bases and J by 7 bases, with 15 bases between them. The CDR3 DNA follows: TGTGCCAGTAGTATTGCCAGGGAATCTTCTGGCTACACCTTC. Translating it yields CASSIARESSGYTF.

About this clonotype itself: It may be a read error: a sequence one base away is much more abundant. Given the absence of the conserved phenylalanine or tryptophan at the CDR3 end, a read error is likely. The gene calls are TRBV7-8 and TRBJ1-6; a possible D gene is TRBD1 (6 bases). The V end was cut by 5 bases, the J end by 7 bases, with 12 bases between. Per the germline V gene, CDR1 is SGHVS and CDR2 is FQNEAQ. This CDR3 is built from 14 residues. CDR3 region: CASSVDRGNSPLHL. The CDR3 coding sequence is TGTGCCAGCAGCGTGGACAGAGGGAATTCACCCCTCCACCTT.

This clonotype appeared a few times. The J gene is TRBJ2-5, the V gene TRBV12-3 or TRBV12-4; 12 nucleotides line up with TRBD2. The CDR3 has 15 amino acids. Losses at the gene ends were 4 bases for V and 5 bases for J; bases not matched to a gene: 5. The CDR3: CASSSRLAGVETQYF. In DNA form, the CDR3 reads TGTGCCAGCAGTTCCAGACTAGCGGGGGTGGAGACCCAGTACTTC.

The chain joins TRBV29-1 to TRBJ2-2; a weak D match, TRBD2 (6 bases). Trimming cost V 8 bases and J 6 bases, with 13 bases left between them. Germline V CDR1 and CDR2: SQVTM, ANQGSEA. The CDR3 consists of 12 residues. The CDR3 DNA follows: TGCAGCTCACACGGGGAGGCCGGGGAGCTGTTTTTT. This encodes CSSHGEAGELFF.

In this sample, this clonotype turned up a few times. This chain uses TRBV20-1 with TRBJ2-7; 10 nucleotides agree with TRBD2. The V and J ends lost 6 bases and 2 bases, in that order; junction bases with no gene match: 4. This CDR3 spans 13 amino acids. CDR1 is DFQATT and CDR2 is SNEGSKA in the germline V gene (reference sequence). The CDR3 bases are TGCAGTGCCGAAACTAGCGGGGCCTACGAGCAGTACTTC. This codes for CSAETSGAYEQYF.

The sample holds many counts of this clonotype. The V gene is TRBV19, the J gene TRBJ1-4; D gene uncertain. Trimming removed 3 bases at V and 10 bases at J, with 15 bases between. The CDR3 runs 14 residues. The germline CDR1 and CDR2 sequences are LNHDA and SQIVND (reference sequence). The CDR3 DNA reads TGTGCCAGTAGTATCGCTTGGGCGGCCGGAAAACTGTTTTTT. It codes for CASSIAWAAGKLFF.

J is TRBJ1-5 and V is TRBV25-1; D ambiguous. Per the germline V gene, CDR1 is MGHDK and CDR2 is SYGVNS. V gave up 5 bases and J gave up 7 bases, with 12 bases separating them. CDR3 size: 13 residues. CDR3 sequence (DNA): TGTGCCAGCAGTTCTAAACTGGGGCAGCCCCAGCATTTT. This translates into CASSSKLGQPQHF.

CDR3 sequence: CSARAPGQENTGELFF. CDR3 nucleotides: TGCAGTGCGCGTGCGCCGGGACAGGAGAACACCGGGGAGCTGTTTTTT. The V and J genes are TRBV20-1 and TRBJ2-2, with TRBD1 matching over 8 bases. The CDR3 is 16 amino acids. The J segment lost 1 base and the V segment lost 6 bases, leaving 10 bases of the junction unmatched. Germline CDR1 DFQATT, CDR2 SNEGSKA (reference sequence).

The count of this clonotype is one. The V and J genes are TRBV29-1 and TRBJ1-1; no definite D call. CDR1 is SQVTM and CDR2 is ANQGSEA in the germline V gene. CDR3 size: 11 residues. The V gene lost 8 bases and the J gene lost 0 bases, with 7 bases spanning the gap. The DNA for the CDR3 is TGCAGCCAGAACATGAACACTGAAGCTTTCTTT. This codes for CSQNMNTEAFF.

The chain has TRBV25-1 and TRBJ1-4, with 8 bases aligning to TRBD1. Trimming removed 5 bases from V and 6 bases from J; junction bases left unmatched: 11. Germline values: CDR1 MGHDK, CDR2 SYGVNS. The CDR3 has 16 amino acids. CDR3 loop: CASSFPGQGRDEKLFF. The CDR3 DNA reads as TGTGCCAGCAGTTTCCCCGGACAGGGCAGAGATGAAAAACTGTTTTTT.

This clonotype was counted a few times. The chain carries TRBV24-1 and TRBJ1-1; D perhaps matches TRBD1 (6 bases). Germline CDR1 is KGHDR and CDR2 is SFDVKD. V lost 11 bases to trimming and J lost 1 base, with 16 bases between them. CDR3 size: 14 residues. The CDR3 here is CASSRRQENTEAFF. As DNA, the CDR3 is TGTGCCAGCTCACGGCGACAGGAGAACACTGAAGCTTTCTTT.

There are many counts of this clonotype. This sequence joins TRBV2 and TRBJ1-1, with 8 bases that match TRBD1. The germline V gene has CDR1 SNHLY and CDR2 FYNNEI. After removal of 6 bases from V and 1 base from J, the junction contained 1 base not matched to a gene. The CDR3 runs to 13 residues. The CDR3 loop reads CASRGQENTEAFF. CDR3 nucleotide sequence: TGTGCCAGCAGGGGACAGGAGAACACTGAAGCTTTCTTT. Full variable domain (missing parts from reference TRBV2 and TRBJ1-1): EPEVTQTPSHQVTQMGQEVILRCVPISNHLYFYWYRQILGQKVEFLVSFYNNEISEKSEIFDDQFSVERPDGSNFTLKIRSTKLEDSAMYFCASRGQENTEAFFGQGTRLTVV.

The chain joins TRBV10-3 to TRBJ2-7, with 7 positions matching TRBD1. Germline CDR1 is ENHRY and CDR2 is SYGVKD. The CDR3 sequence is 15 residues long. V was pared by 2 bases and J by 1 base, with 5 bases of the junction left unmatched. CDR3 protein: CAISEDRAHSYEQYF. In DNA, the CDR3 is TGTGCCATCAGTGAGGACAGGGCCCATTCCTACGAGCAGTACTTC.

This clonotype was counted at least ten times. The chain carries TRBV10-3 and TRBJ2-2; either TRBD1 or TRBD2 may fit D (5 bases each). The V end lost 6 bases, the J end lost 6 bases, and 14 bases lay between the germline ends. This CDR3 has 14 residues. In germline, CDR1 is ENHRY, CDR2 SYGVKD. The CDR3 protein is CAISRGTDSGELFF. In DNA, the CDR3 is TGTGCCATCAGCCGAGGGACGGACTCCGGGGAGCTGTTTTTT.

The chain combines TRBV10-3 with TRBJ2-7; 10 nucleotides match TRBD1. The end of the DNA fits TRBJ2-1 better, so the J call may be wrong. Germline V CDR1 and CDR2: ENHRY, SYGVKD. This CDR3 has 14 amino acids. In nucleotides, the CDR3 is TGTGCCATCAGTAGGACAGGGGGATACAATGAGCAGTTCTTC. It is translated as CAISRTGGYNEQFF.

A remark on this clonotype: The junction and the germline gene differ at one end; a read error may be behind it. The genes are TRBV10-2 and TRBJ2-7, with D perhaps matching TRBD1 (6 bases). CDR1 is WSHSY, CDR2 SAAADI, per germline. This CDR3 is 14 amino acids long. CDR3 region: CASSSYRDSYEQYF. The CDR3 DNA follows: TGTGCCAGCAGTTCATACAGGGACTCCTACGAGCAGTACTTC.

This clonotype was recorded many times. The rearrangement joins TRBV10-3 to TRBJ1-5, with D maybe TRBD1 (6 bases). V lost 10 bases to trimming and J lost 3 bases, with 22 bases between them. Germline V lookup: CDR1 ENHRY, CDR2 SYGVKD. CDR3 length: 16 residues. The CDR3, as DNA: TGTGCCACGCAAGGGGCGGGACAAAAATACAATCAGCCCCAGCATTTT. This codes for CATQGAGQKYNQPQHF.

The sample holds many counts of this clonotype. The rearrangement uses TRBV7-9 and TRBJ2-5; 9 bases align to TRBD1. The CDR3 extends over 14 amino acids. Germline assignment: CDR1 SEHNR and CDR2 FQNEAQ (reference sequence). Unmatched junction bases numbered 5, after V lost 4 bases and J lost 5 bases. CDR3: CASSSGTGRETQYF. CDR3 sequence (DNA): TGTGCCAGCAGCTCGGGGACAGGGCGCGAGACCCAGTACTTC.